A single sample gave rise to the 7 T cell receptor beta chains below, sequenced in a study of cytomegalovirus exposure and HLA in healthy donors. Use of 60 Vbeta and 13 Jbeta primers characterized the PCR. Libraries were prepared by immunoSEQ multiplex PCR; TCRdb keeps only in-frame clonotypes and omits some of them. The table shows 100,000 to 150,000 clones, with roughly 71% occurring only once. Sample: PBMCs. The receptor source for this set is a woman aged 40 to 50 in good health and CMV-seronegative.

This rearrangement joins TRBV7-8 to TRBJ2-7; TRBD1 matches 10 bases. V was pared by 2 bases and J by 5 bases, with 9 bases of the junction left unmatched. The CDR3 loop spans 16 amino acids. CDR1 and CDR2 from the germline V gene are SGHVS and FQNEAQ. The CDR3 region is CASSLSGTGDGNEQYF. As DNA, the CDR3 is TGTGCCAGCAGCTTATCCGGGACAGGGGACGGCAACGAGCAGTACTTC. Drawing the rest from reference TRBV7-8 and TRBJ2-7, the complete variable domain is GAGVSQSPRYKVAKRGQDVALRCDPISGHVSLFWYQQALGQGPEFLTYFQNEAQLDKSGLPSDRFFAERPEGSVSTLKIQRTQQEDSAVYLCASSLSGTGDGNEQYFGPGTRLTVT.

This clone has a handful of counts. The rearrangement uses TRBV5-1 and TRBJ1-3; D gene uncertain. CDR3 length: 13 residues. CDR1 is SGHRS and CDR2 is YFSETQ in the germline V gene. V shed 1 base and J shed 4 bases, with 6 bases lying between them. CDR3 coding DNA: TGCGCCAGCAGCTTGAGAGGCGGAAACACCATATATTTT. This encodes CASSLRGGNTIYF. Full variable domain (missing parts from reference TRBV5-1 and TRBJ1-3): KAGVTQTPRYLIKTRGQQVTLSCSPISGHRSVSWYQQTPGQGLQFLFEYFSETQRNKGNFPGRFSGRQFSNSRSEMNVSTLELGDSALYLCASSLRGGNTIYFGEGSWLTVV.

The CDR3 sequence is CASSLSRTPPNQPQHF. CDR3 nucleotides: TGTGCCAGCAGTTTATCAAGGACTCCCCCCAATCAGCCCCAGCATTTT. The gene calls are TRBV28 and TRBJ1-5; D not resolved. Germline V gene lookup returns CDR1 MDHEN and CDR2 SYDVKM. The V gene lost 1 base and the J gene lost 3 bases, with 13 bases spanning the gap. This CDR3 has 16 residues.

V and J are TRBV6-5 and TRBJ1-3; TRBD1 aligns across 9 bases. Germline V gene sequence: CDR1 MNHEY, CDR2 SVGAGI. This CDR3 has 13 residues. V was clipped by 5 bases and J by 8 bases; unmatched bases: 4. The CDR3 sequence: CASSRDRADTIYF. DNA of the CDR3: TGTGCCAGCAGTAGGGACAGGGCGGACACCATATATTTT.

The chain is built from TRBV6-5 and TRBJ1-6, with D possibly matching TRBD1 (6 bases). The CDR3 has 13 residues. Germline V gene sequence: CDR1 MNHEY, CDR2 SVGAGI. Trimming took off 6 bases at V and 7 bases at J, with 10 bases between the two ends. The CDR3 loop reads CASRAGVNSPLHF. The CDR3 DNA sequence: TGTGCCAGCAGGGCAGGGGTGAATTCACCCCTCCACTTT.

The chain combines TRBV4-3 with TRBJ1-4, with 7 bases identical to TRBD1. V was pared by 0 bases and J by 5 bases, with 12 bases of the junction left unmatched. The CDR3 runs to 18 residues. CDR1 is LGHNA and CDR2 is YSLEER in the germline V gene. CDR3 loop: CASSQEPVSDRINEKLFF. The CDR3 DNA sequence: TGCGCCAGCAGCCAAGAACCAGTTTCGGACAGGATAAATGAAAAACTGTTTTTT.

The CDR3 region has the DNA TGTGCCAGCAGCTCTACCCCTTCTTCTAACTATGGCTACACCTTC. It yields the protein CASSSTPSSNYGYTF. The chain links TRBV13 to TRBJ1-2; no firm D call. CDR1 is PRHDT and CDR2 is FYEKMQ in the germline V gene (reference sequence). This CDR3 comprises 15 residues. V was pared by 4 bases and J by 0 bases, with 12 bases between.